Shown below are 14 T cell receptor beta chains from a single sample sequenced in a study of CD8 T cells in ankylosing spondylitis. Study-level findings and limits: Seemingly characteristic of ankylosing spondylitis blood was a TCR beta motif consisting of 7 or 8 highly homologous variants.

These TCRs are of unknown antigen specificity. Via MiXCR, TCRdb re-called the 5' RACE reads, giving one row per CDR3 protein. The data contain around 450,000 distinct CDR3 sequences, 20% to 30% of them seen just once; the ten biggest clones take up approximately 1%. Sequences were obtained from blood, either unsorted or a sorted T cell fraction (not recorded which). The receptors stem from a male donor with ankylosing spondylitis.

This clonotype was counted between two and nine times. The V call is TRBV27, the J call TRBJ1-6, with no clear D. The CDR3 is 17 amino acids. Germline values: CDR1 MNHEY, CDR2 SMNVEV (reference sequence). Trimming took 6 bases from V and 5 from J, leaving 20 bases between them. CDR3 coding DNA: TGTGCCAGCAGATGGACGTCGGGGTTCCGGGATAATTCACCCCTCCACTTT. This translates into CASRWTSGFRDNSPLHF.

The CDR3 region is CASSTGTSGKVGTDTQYF. CDR3 DNA: TGCGCCAGCAGTACCGGGACTAGCGGGAAAGTAGGCACAGATACGCAGTATTTT. This chain joins TRBV5-1 and TRBJ2-3, with 13 nucleotides matching TRBD2. The V and J ends lost 5 bases and 1 base, in that order; junction bases with no gene match: 10. CDR1 and CDR2 from the germline V gene are SGHRS and YFSETQ. This CDR3 spans 18 amino acids.

In this sample, this clonotype turned up many times. The DNA of the CDR3 is TGTGCCTGGAGTGGATCCGGACAGGGCAATCAGCCCCAGCATTTT. Its protein is CAWSGSGQGNQPQHF. The V call is TRBV30, the J call TRBJ1-5; TRBD1 aligns across 7 bases. The CDR3 is made up of 15 amino acids. V gave up 1 base and J gave up 2 bases; unmatched junction bases: 5. The germline V gene encodes CDR1 GTSNPN and CDR2 SVGIG (reference sequence).

This clonotype was seen only once. The chain combines TRBV29-1 with TRBJ1-3; 7 bases are shared with TRBD1. The junction had 10 bases not matched to a gene; V was cut back by 4 bases and J by 1 base. The CDR3 contains 16 residues. Germline assignment: CDR1 SQVTM and CDR2 ANQGSEA. The DNA for the CDR3 is TGCAGCGTTGGACAGGGACTGGTATCATCTGGAAACACCATATATTTT. It translates to CSVGQGLVSSGNTIYF.

This clonotype was recorded a few times. The gene calls are TRBV6-2 or TRBV6-3 and TRBJ1-3, with TRBD1 matching 7 bases. J gave up 0 bases and V 4 bases, and 3 bases lay outside the gene matches. Germline CDR1 is MNHEY and CDR2 is SVGEGT. This CDR3 comprises 15 residues. CDR3: CASSSGQLSGNTIYF. In nucleotides, the CDR3 is TGTGCCAGCAGTTCGGGACAGCTCTCTGGAAACACCATATATTTT.

This clonotype has just a few counts. The chain recombines TRBV6-1 with TRBJ1-1, with 7 bases lining up with TRBD1. V lost 3 bases to trimming and J lost 3 bases; unmatched junction nucleotides: 7. The CDR3 has 15 residues. The germline CDR1 and CDR2 sequences are MNHNS and SASEGT. CDR3 residues: CASSEKGAWDTEAFF. As DNA, the CDR3 is TGTGCCAGCAGTGAGAAGGGGGCGTGGGACACTGAAGCTTTCTTT.

The gene calls are TRBV24-1 and TRBJ2-1; D is unclear. Per the germline V gene, CDR1 is KGHDR and CDR2 is SFDVKD. This CDR3 spans 15 amino acids. V gave up 0 bases and J gave up 0 bases, with 5 bases separating them. The CDR3 spells CATSDLTVSYNEQFF. CDR3 in DNA: TGTGCCACCAGTGATTTGACAGTCTCCTACAATGAGCAGTTCTTC.

The chain couples TRBV20-1 to TRBJ1-4; D remains ambiguous. The germline CDR1 and CDR2 sequences are DFQATT and SNEGSKA (reference sequence). CDR3 size: 14 residues. Trimming removed 1 base from V and 3 bases from J, with 9 bases in between. CDR3 sequence: CSARGTEPNEKLFF. CDR3 nucleotides: TGCAGTGCTAGAGGCACGGAGCCTAATGAAAAACTGTTTTTT.

The chain employs TRBV30 and TRBJ2-5; TRBD1 is a possible D gene (5 bases). Germline CDR1 GTSNPN, CDR2 SVGIG (reference sequence). V shed 5 bases and J shed 1 base, with 5 bases lying between them. This CDR3 is built from 11 residues. This CDR3 reads CAWGAQETQYF. The CDR3 DNA sequence: TGTGCCTGGGGGGCCCAAGAGACCCAGTACTTC.

The CDR3 region is CATSRDRASDTQYF. CDR3 DNA: TGTGCCACCAGCAGAGATAGGGCTTCAGATACGCAGTATTTT. This chain links TRBV15 with TRBJ2-3; D call uncertain. This CDR3 comprises 14 residues. The germline V gene encodes CDR1 LNHNV and CDR2 YYDKDF (reference sequence). V gave up 0 bases and J gave up 4 bases, with 8 bases separating them.

This clonotype has more than one count but fewer than ten. J is TRBJ1-5 and V is TRBV24-1, with TRBD1 as a possible D gene (6 bases). Germline loops: CDR1 KGHDR, CDR2 SFDVKD. The CDR3 consists of 16 residues. With 4 bases removed from V and 0 bases from J, the gap between germline ends came to 12 bases. CDR3 nucleotides: TGTGCCACCAGTGACCGGACAGCGTATAGCAATCAGCCCCAGCATTTT. The encoded protein is CATSDRTAYSNQPQHF.

This clonotype was observed a few times. The J gene is TRBJ2-3, the V gene TRBV7-9, with 11 positions matching TRBD2. The germline gives CDR1 SEHNR, CDR2 FQNEAQ (reference sequence). The CDR3 is 15 residues long. The trim removed 8 bases at V and 4 bases at J, leaving 8 bases unmatched. The CDR3 here is CASLRASGRPDTQYF. For the CDR3, the DNA is TGTGCCAGCCTCCGGGCTAGCGGGAGGCCAGATACGCAGTATTTT.

There are a few counts of this clonotype. The J gene is TRBJ1-2, the V gene TRBV3-1; no firm D call. Germline loops: CDR1 LGHDT, CDR2 YNNKEL (reference sequence). CDR3 length equals 14 residues. The V and J ends lost 1 base and 2 bases respectively, with 8 bases between them. CDR3 sequence reads: CASSQASANYGYTF. The CDR3 DNA follows: TGTGCCAGCAGCCAAGCTTCGGCGAACTATGGCTACACCTTC.

This clonotype was recorded a few times. V usage is TRBV15 and J usage is TRBJ1-4; TRBD1 might be the D (5 bases). CDR1 is LNHNV, CDR2 YYDKDF, per germline (reference sequence). CDR3 length equals 17 residues. Trimming removed 0 bases at V and 3 bases at J, with 14 bases between. CDR3 nucleotides: TGTGCCACCAGCAGAGATGGCAGGGTTCGGCCTAATGAAAAACTGTTTTTT. Protein: CATSRDGRVRPNEKLFF.